The present T cell receptor (beta chain) was sequenced within a study of blood T cells in healthy people across ages (dated by TCRdb to the mid-2010s). Context from the whole study: In model experiments, template switching captured about one uniquely barcoded TCR beta cDNA molecule for every two T cells. The study measured age-related changes in TCR beta repertoire diversity using deep sequencing normalized with unique cDNA molecular identifiers. Four age groups were formed from the donors: young (average approximately 15 years), middle-aged (around 39), aged (62) and long-lived (approximately 80). To avoid experimental bias, donors of different ages were spread randomly across the sequencing lanes. Using the same blood draw, the study looked at two additional independent replicas of 1 million unique cDNA reads for two donors, one aged 18 to 29 and the other aged 80 or older.

The roughly 42 donors, aged roughly 6 to 100 years, were systemically healthy Caucasian individuals from Russia. Each donor gave roughly 11 milliliters of peripheral blood, drawn into EDTA-treated Vacutainer tubes. Ficoll-Paque density-gradient centrifugation was used to isolate PBMCs, with at least 6.5 million per sample. Trizol reagent was used to extract total RNA from PBMCs, with at least 5.5 micrograms per sample. Naive CD45RAhigh/CD27high T cell percentages were measured by flow cytometry on a PBMC aliquot from every donor. As for this clonotype: What antigen it recognizes has not been identified. Lacking the conserved final phenylalanine or tryptophan, this CDR3 likely reflects a read error.

What the study reported, not specific to this receptor: As age increased, observed TCR beta diversity per million T cells dropped in a roughly linear way, and a significant reduction was already evident by age about 40. Conclusive comparison of naive and antigen-experienced compartments was prevented by the profiling of bulk unsorted PBMCs. Because the CMV infection status of the donors was unknown, age-related changes in expanded clonotypes may potentially have been confounded. Estimates of total diversity from one million sequenced T cells were regarded as lower bounds and underestimates. The long-lived group showed more naive CD4+ T cells, fewer expanded clones and increased TCR diversity than the aged group, suggesting age selection. A strong correlation was found between observed TCR beta diversity and the percentage of naive T cells measured by flow cytometry.

The CDR3 is 17 residues long, ends included. Kept here is only the CDR3 DNA, which spans 51 bases and is read in frame from base 1. CDR1 is given as MGHDK and CDR2 as SYGVNS, both from the germline V gene. The junction shows trimming of 5 bases on V and 1 base on J, and the gene matches do not reach 11 bases of it. Library prep was done by 5' RACE. The data were produced on an Illumina HiSeq 2500. A second PCR of roughly 7 to 12 cycles was performed with a sample-barcoded 5' primer and a J-beta primer mix. Each TCR beta cDNA molecule received a unique molecular identifier from a template-switch 5' adaptor carrying 12 random nucleotides. Each sample yielded at least 2.5 million CDR3-containing paired-end reads. The Mint cDNA synthesis kit, primed by a TRBC-specific oligonucleotide, was used to synthesize first-strand cDNA from all RNA. Following uracil-DNA glycosylase treatment, a first 18-cycle PCR with universal primers M1SS and BC2_uni_R was performed on all cDNA. Processing in the source paper ran as follows. For normalization, 1 million high-quality reads, each with a distinct molecular identifier, were randomly selected from each sample. Reads with shared molecular identifiers were discarded instead of being binned into consensus sequences. MiTCR, with a Q25 quality threshold and the strictest error-elimination algorithm, was used for CDR3 identification, clonotype clustering and error correction. A nonparametric unseen species model with Euler transformation was used to estimate lower-bound total TCR beta diversity. Starting from the raw public reads, TCRdb applied fastp trimming at Q25, assembled clones with MiXCR and retained in-frame beta chains. When rows share a CDR3 protein, they turn into one entry using the most common DNA and genes. These V and J calls are TCRdb output, not the study's own analysis. The sample contains 700,000 or so distinct CDR3 sequences, 40% to 50% of them found a single time. Of the sample, roughly 30% is held by the ten largest clones.

The chain uses TRBV25-1 and TRBJ2-5; the junction holds 9 bases that match TRBD2. The TCR comes from a man older than 75 in good health. Sequencing was carried out using blood. The DNA sequence reads TGTGCCAGCAGTATGAACGGGGCTAGCGGGATCCAAGAGACCCAGTACTTA. Its protein reads: CASSMNGASGIQETQYL.